This T cell receptor beta chain comes out of a study of regulatory T cells in long-lasting Graves disease. Arm-PCR of CDR3 regions with iRepertoire HTBI primers generated TCR beta libraries. Each CDR3 protein gets one entry after TCRdb re-called the multiplex PCR reads with MiXCR. This table holds roughly 410,000 distinct CDR3 sequences, about 15% found once. Study results and limitations: Fewer public clonotypes were shared by new patients (just under 1,000) than by persistent patients (about 2,500). TRBV28 was favored in persistent disease, as were TRBJ1-2 and TRBJ2-5.

This clonotype has ten or more counts. The antigen remains undetermined. Stated time point: newly diagnosed GD, antithyroid drugs for less than 3 months. PBMC RNA served as the TCR library source. Germline V lookup: CDR1 MNHEY, CDR2 SMNVEV (reference sequence). V was pared by 6 bases and J by 4 bases, with 9 bases between. The CDR3 extends over 13 amino acids. The data were also submitted as part of a second study, on T cells in Graves' hyperthyroidism and ophthalmopathy.

Specimen: peripheral blood mononuclear cells (PBMCs), collected at new diagnosis, from a patient treated with antithyroid drugs. V usage is TRBV27 and J usage is TRBJ2-2; D unresolved. The sequence was collected from a woman aged 35 to 49 with Graves disease. The CDR3, as DNA: TGTGCCAGCAGAGAGCACGGCACCGGGGAGCTGTTTTTT. Residues: CASREHGTGELFF.